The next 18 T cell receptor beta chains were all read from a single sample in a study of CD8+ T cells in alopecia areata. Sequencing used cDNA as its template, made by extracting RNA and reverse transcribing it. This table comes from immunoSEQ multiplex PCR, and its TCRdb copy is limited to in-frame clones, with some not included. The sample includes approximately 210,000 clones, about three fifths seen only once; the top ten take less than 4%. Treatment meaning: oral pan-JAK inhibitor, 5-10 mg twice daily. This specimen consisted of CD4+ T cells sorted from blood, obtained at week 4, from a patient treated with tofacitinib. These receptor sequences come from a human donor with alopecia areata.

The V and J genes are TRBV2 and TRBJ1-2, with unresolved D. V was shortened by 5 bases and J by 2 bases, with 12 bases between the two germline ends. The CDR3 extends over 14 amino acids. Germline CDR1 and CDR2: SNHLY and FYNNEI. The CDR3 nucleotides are TGTGCCAGCAGTTTGTCGGCCTCGAACTATGGCTACACCTTC. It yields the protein CASSLSASNYGYTF.

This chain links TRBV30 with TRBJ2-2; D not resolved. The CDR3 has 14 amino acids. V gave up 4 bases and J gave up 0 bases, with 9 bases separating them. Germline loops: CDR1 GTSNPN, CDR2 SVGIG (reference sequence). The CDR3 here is CAWNRVSNTGELFF. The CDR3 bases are TGTGCCTGGAACAGAGTGTCGAACACCGGGGAGCTGTTTTTT. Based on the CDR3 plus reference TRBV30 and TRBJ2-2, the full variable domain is SQTIHQWPATLVQPVGSPLSLECTVEGTSNPNLYWYRQAAGRGLQLLFYSVGIGQISSEVPQNLSASRPQDRQFILSSKKLLLSDSGFYLCAWNRVSNTGELFFGEGSRLTVL.

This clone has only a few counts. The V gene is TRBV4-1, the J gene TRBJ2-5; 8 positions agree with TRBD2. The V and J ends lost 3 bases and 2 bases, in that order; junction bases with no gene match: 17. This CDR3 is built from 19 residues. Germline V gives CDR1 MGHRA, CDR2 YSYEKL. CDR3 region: CASSQFISRERGLQETQYF. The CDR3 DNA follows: TGCGCCAGCAGCCAGTTTATATCTAGGGAGCGGGGGCTACAAGAGACCCAGTACTTC.

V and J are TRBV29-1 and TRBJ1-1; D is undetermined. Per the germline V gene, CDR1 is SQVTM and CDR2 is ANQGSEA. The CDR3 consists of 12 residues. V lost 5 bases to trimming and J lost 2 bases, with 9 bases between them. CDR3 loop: CSVWQANTEAFF. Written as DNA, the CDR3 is TGCAGCGTTTGGCAGGCCAACACTGAAGCTTTCTTT.

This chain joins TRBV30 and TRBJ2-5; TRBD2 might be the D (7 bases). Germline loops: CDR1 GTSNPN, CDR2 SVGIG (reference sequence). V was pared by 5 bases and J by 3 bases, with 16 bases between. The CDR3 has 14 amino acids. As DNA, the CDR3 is TGTGCCTGGGGGCCGGGGGGCTTTAAAGAGACCCAGTACTTC. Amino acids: CAWGPGGFKETQYF.

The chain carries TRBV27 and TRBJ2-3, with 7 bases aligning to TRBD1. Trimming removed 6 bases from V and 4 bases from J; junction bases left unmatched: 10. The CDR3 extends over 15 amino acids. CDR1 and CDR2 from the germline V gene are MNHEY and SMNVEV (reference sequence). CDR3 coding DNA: TGTGCCAGCAGCAAAAACGGACAGGCGTCAGATACGCAGTATTTT. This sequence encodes CASSKNGQASDTQYF.

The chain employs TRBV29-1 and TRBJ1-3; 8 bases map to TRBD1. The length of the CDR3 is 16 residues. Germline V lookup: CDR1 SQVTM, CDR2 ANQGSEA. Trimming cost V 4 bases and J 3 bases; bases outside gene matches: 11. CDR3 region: CSVAAGGTSFGNTIYF. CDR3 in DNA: TGCAGCGTTGCGGCAGGGGGCACGTCATTTGGAAACACCATATATTTT.

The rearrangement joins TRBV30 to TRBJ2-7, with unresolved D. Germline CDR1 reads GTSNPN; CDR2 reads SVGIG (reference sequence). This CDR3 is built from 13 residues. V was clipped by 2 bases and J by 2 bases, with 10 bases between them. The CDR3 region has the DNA TGTGCCTGGAGTAAGGGTGTTGCCTACGAGCAGTACTTC. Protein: CAWSKGVAYEQYF.

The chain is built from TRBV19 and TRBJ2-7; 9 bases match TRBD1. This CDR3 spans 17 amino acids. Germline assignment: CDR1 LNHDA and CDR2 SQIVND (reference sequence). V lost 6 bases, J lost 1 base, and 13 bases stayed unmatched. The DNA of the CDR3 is TGTGCCAGTAGCATTGAGGCTGGACAGGGGCTTTCCTACGAGCAGTACTTC. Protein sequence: CASSIEAGQGLSYEQYF.

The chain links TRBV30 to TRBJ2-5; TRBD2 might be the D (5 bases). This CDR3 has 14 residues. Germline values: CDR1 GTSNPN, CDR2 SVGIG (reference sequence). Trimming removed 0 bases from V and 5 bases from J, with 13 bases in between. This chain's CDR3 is CAWSVPAVWETQYF. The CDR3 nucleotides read TGTGCCTGGAGTGTTCCAGCGGTCTGGGAGACCCAGTACTTC.

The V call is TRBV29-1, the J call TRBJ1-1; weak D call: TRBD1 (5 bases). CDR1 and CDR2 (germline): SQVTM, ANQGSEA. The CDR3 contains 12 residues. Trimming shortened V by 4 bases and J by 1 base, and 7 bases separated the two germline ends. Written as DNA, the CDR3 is TGCAGCGTTGGACAGAAGAACACTGAAGCTTTCTTT. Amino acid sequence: CSVGQKNTEAFF.

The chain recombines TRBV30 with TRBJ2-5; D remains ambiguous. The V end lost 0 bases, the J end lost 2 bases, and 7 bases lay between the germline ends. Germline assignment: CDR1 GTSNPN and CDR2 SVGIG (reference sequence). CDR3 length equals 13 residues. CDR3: CAWSVQQQETQYF. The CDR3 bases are TGTGCCTGGAGTGTACAACAGCAAGAGACCCAGTACTTC.

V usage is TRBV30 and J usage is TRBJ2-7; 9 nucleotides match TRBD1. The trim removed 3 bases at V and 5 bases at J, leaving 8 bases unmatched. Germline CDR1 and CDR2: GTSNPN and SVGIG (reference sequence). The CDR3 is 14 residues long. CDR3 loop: CAWSEIGTGNEQYF. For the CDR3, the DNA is TGTGCCTGGAGCGAGATAGGGACAGGGAACGAGCAGTACTTC.

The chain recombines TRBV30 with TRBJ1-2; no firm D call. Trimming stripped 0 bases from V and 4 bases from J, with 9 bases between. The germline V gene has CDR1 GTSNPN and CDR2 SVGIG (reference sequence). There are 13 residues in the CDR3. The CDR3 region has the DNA TGTGCCTGGAGTGTACAGCGGACCTATGGCTACACCTTC. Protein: CAWSVQRTYGYTF.

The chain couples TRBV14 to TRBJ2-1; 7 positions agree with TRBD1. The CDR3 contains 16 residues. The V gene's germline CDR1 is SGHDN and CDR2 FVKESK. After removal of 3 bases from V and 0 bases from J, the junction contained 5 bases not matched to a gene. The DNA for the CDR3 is TGTGCCAGCAGCCAGCTGACAGGGAGCTCCTACAATGAGCAGTTCTTC. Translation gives CASSQLTGSSYNEQFF.

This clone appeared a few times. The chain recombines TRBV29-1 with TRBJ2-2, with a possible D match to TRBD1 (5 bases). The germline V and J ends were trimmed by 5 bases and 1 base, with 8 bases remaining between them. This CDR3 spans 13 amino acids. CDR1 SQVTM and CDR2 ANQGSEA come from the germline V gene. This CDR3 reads CSVRQRNTGELFF. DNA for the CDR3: TGCAGCGTTCGACAGCGGAACACCGGGGAGCTGTTTTTT.

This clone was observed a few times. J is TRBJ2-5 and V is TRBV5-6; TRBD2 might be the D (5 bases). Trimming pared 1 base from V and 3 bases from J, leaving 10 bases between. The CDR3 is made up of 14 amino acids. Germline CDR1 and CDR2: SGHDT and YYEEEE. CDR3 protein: CASSLRGFEETQYF. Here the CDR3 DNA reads TGTGCCAGCAGCTTGCGAGGGTTTGAAGAGACCCAGTACTTC.

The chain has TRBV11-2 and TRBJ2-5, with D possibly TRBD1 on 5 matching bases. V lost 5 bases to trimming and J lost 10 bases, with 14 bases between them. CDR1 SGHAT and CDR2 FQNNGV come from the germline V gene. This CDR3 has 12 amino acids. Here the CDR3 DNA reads TGTGCCAGCAGCCGCCCCCCCCAGGGCCAGTACTTC. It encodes CASSRPPQGQYF.